The source of this T cell receptor (beta chain) is a study of shared clonotypes between healthy human individuals (dated by TCRdb to about 2020). Background for the entire study: A few men and a couple of women, aged 18 to 49 years, made up the cohort. Different laboratories and diverse techniques were used to prepare libraries and sequence TCR repertoires, to increase sequencing depth and limit assay-specific biases. Per donor, leukapheresis produced somewhere between about 0.9 and 9.5 billion PBMCs. Per donor, three plates each were used for CD4 naive and CD4 memory, two for CD8 naive, and one for CD8 memory. To estimate repertoire size and how much clonotype sharing occurs between individuals, the study deeply sequenced the blood TCR repertoires of roughly 5 healthy adults.

The donors were healthy, HIV-negative adults with no recently reported acute infections or vaccinations. Only Caucasian adults living in Nashville, Tennessee, USA were represented among the donors. Magnetic negative selection was used to enrich CD4+ T cells, after which naive cells were positively selected on CD45RA and the negative fraction became the memory subset. After blood collection by leukapheresis, PBMCs were isolated using Ficoll-Histopaque density gradient centrifugation and then cryopreserved in the vapor phase of liquid nitrogen. Purity and quantity of every magnetically sorted T cell population were checked by analytical flow cytometry. From each sorted fraction, genomic DNA was isolated and quantified by UV absorbance on a Nanodrop 2000c. The research as a whole found: Even with the large sequencing depth, rarefaction of the sorted-subset datasets indicated that sequencing was incomplete. Based on pairwise subsampling, the degree of clonotype sharing among donors was expected to be affected by sequencing depth. Only blood was sampled, and tissue TCR repertoires likely differ from those in blood. Estimated clonotype richness was generally larger for naive than for memory subsets. Higher generation probabilities were observed for clonotypes shared by all four sorted-subset donors than for non-shared clonotypes. Because the study included a small number of donors, the genetic and exposure-history diversity represented was limited. Across several donors, about 5% of naive CD4, 3% to 4% of naive CD8, approximately 2.5% of memory CD4, and over 0.35% of memory CD8 clonotypes were shared.

TCR CDR3 regions were amplified from genomic DNA by multiplex PCR using the deep immunoSEQ assay. For each cell subset, the extracted genomic DNA was distributed evenly across all wells of several immunoSEQ 96-well plates, and each plate served as one replicate. For sorted subsets, about 220 ng of genomic DNA, equivalent to some 30,000 T cell genomes, went into each replicate PCR. Purified libraries were quantified with a Qubit 3.0 fluorometer, sized on a Bioanalyzer 2100, and re-quantified with the KAPA Library Quantification kit. Each immunoSEQ 96-well plate was sequenced on its own single-read 150-cycle Illumina NextSeq 550 flow cell. As for the original processing: Because the immunoSEQ output included only junctional sequences and no quality scores, the filtering could not be the same as the filtering used for full-length reads. Sequences were annotated with PyIR, a Python wrapper for IgBLAST v1.9, and V/J genes and CDR3 were assigned using IMGT germline references. Any read was removed if the V/J assignment was weak (E-value above 1e-6), the CDR3 was missing, or the read contained stop codons, out-of-frame junctions, or ambiguous translated residues. V3J clonotypes were defined as sequences sharing the same inferred V gene, J gene, and CDR3 amino acid sequence. Percentage overlap between repertoires was computed as shared unique clonotypes divided by the size of the smaller repertoire. Three approaches were used to assess repertoire richness: RTK rarefaction, the Chao1 estimator, and Recon v2.1 estimates of unobserved clonotypes. For all TCRbeta clonotypes obtained by the gDNA method from several donors, generation probabilities were computed with OLGA. As stored in TCRdb, this immuneACCESS dataset retains in-frame rearrangements with V and J assigned. A fraction of the clones does not appear; measured against another copy, unresolved V genes explain less than half of the discrepancy, and the remainder lacks a known reason. That table furnishes V, J and clone size, whereas the DNA furnished D and trimming. The sample profile shows about 1 million clones; under 80% of them were found once. Of the sample, approximately 1.5% falls within the top ten clones.

Relative to germline, V is missing 5 bases and J is missing 4 bases, with 7 bases of the junction outside any gene match. CDR1 MNHEY and CDR2 SVGAGI were looked up in the germline V gene. The CDR3 goes from the cysteine to the phenylalanine over 15 residues. This entry keeps only the CDR3 DNA: 45 bases, framed from base 1. Regarding this clone: Its antigen is unknown. Base qualities are not recorded, but no much larger clone differs from it by a single base.

The clonotype was recovered from a man aged 18 to 29 in good health. The chain couples TRBV6-5 to TRBJ1-5; 8 central nucleotides agree with TRBD1. Input material: memory CD4+ T cells sorted from blood. The cell subset or site label on this specimen signifies: CD45RA-negative fraction. This receptor has the CDR3 CASSKGTGYNQPQHF. The DNA sequence is TGTGCCAGCAGTAAGGGGACAGGTTATAATCAGCCCCAGCATTTT.